This T cell receptor beta chain was sequenced in a study of blood T cell repertoires in COVID-19. Study-level information: Collection of acute and convalescent COVID-19 samples took place in the United States, Italy and Spain.

Generated by immunoSEQ multiplex PCR, the TCRdb table keeps only in-frame clones and is missing some. Here the sample spans around 220,000 clones, 86% being singletons. Germline loops: CDR1 SNHLY, CDR2 FYNNEI. V trimming: 5 bases; J trimming: 7 bases; junction bases outside the gene matches: 11. CDR3 length equals 15 residues. This receptor was obtained from a woman between 45 and 65 years old with COVID-19, enrolled during active disease. The specimen was peripheral blood. This chain connects TRBV2 to TRBJ1-5; 7 positions match TRBD1. CDR3 amino acids: CASSREGASGQPQHF. CDR3 bases: TGTGCCAGCAGTCGCGAGGGGGCATCAGGACAGCCCCAGCATTTT.